Following are 20 T cell receptor beta chains from one sample sequenced in a study of T cell responses to AZD1222 COVID-19 vaccine. Assay used: immunoSEQ multiplex PCR; TCRdb lists only in-frame clones, some missing. The table shows about 110,000 clones, with roughly nine tenths occurring only once. This specimen was peripheral blood, taken on day 0 of AZD1222 vaccination. Receptors were obtained from an adult in good health.

The chain couples TRBV7-8 to TRBJ2-1; 12 positions match TRBD2. The germline CDR1 and CDR2 sequences are SGHVS and FQNEAQ. The CDR3 has 13 amino acids. The V segment lost 4 bases and the J segment 13 bases; nucleotides outside the gene matches: 5. CDR3 sequence: CASSSLAGGTQFF. The CDR3 nucleotides are TGTGCCAGCAGCTCACTAGCGGGAGGTACCCAGTTCTTC.

The chain links TRBV13 to TRBJ1-6; weak D call: TRBD1 (6 bases). Trimming took off 0 bases at V and 0 bases at J, with 21 bases between the two ends. Germline V gene sequence: CDR1 PRHDT, CDR2 FYEKMQ (reference sequence). The CDR3 contains 21 residues. This CDR3 is CASSLGLGGRSGGSYNSPLHF. The CDR3 DNA reads as TGTGCCAGCAGCTTAGGCCTAGGGGGGCGCTCGGGTGGCTCCTATAATTCACCCCTCCACTTT. The full variable domain, with the rest looked up from reference TRBV13 and TRBJ1-6, is AAGVIQSPRHLIKEKRETATLKCYPIPRHDTVYWYQQGPGQDPQFLISFYEKMQSDKGSIPDRFSAQQFSDYHSELNMSSLELGDSALYFCASSLGLGGRSGGSYNSPLHFGNGTRLTVT.

The V call is TRBV7-3, the J call TRBJ1-1; TRBD1 aligns across 9 bases. The germline gives CDR1 SGHTA, CDR2 FQGTGA. Unmatched junction bases numbered 6, after V lost 5 bases and J lost 5 bases. The CDR3 has 14 amino acids. DNA for the CDR3: TGTGCCAGCAGCCCAACAGGGGGCGCGACTGAAGCTTTCTTT. It codes for CASSPTGGATEAFF. The full variable domain, its missing parts supplied by reference TRBV7-3 and TRBJ1-1, is GAGVSQTPSNKVTEKGKYVELRCDPISGHTALYWYRQSLGQGPEFLIYFQGTGAADDSGLPNDRFFAVRPEGSVSTLKIQRTERGDSAVYLCASSPTGGATEAFFGQGTRLTVV.

The chain combines TRBV27 with TRBJ2-1; tentative D call: TRBD2 (5 bases). Per germline, CDR1 MNHEY and CDR2 SMNVEV (reference sequence). The CDR3 has 18 residues. V was trimmed by 4 bases and J by 0 bases, leaving 19 bases between them. The CDR3 here is CASSYGILAQSSYNEQFF. CDR3 sequence (DNA): TGTGCCAGCAGTTATGGTATCTTAGCGCAGAGCTCCTACAATGAGCAGTTCTTC.

The J gene is TRBJ1-5, the V gene TRBV2, with D possibly being TRBD1 (6 bases). Germline loops: CDR1 SNHLY, CDR2 FYNNEI. The CDR3 has 13 amino acids. V lost 4 bases, J lost 7 bases, and 11 bases lay in between. CDR3 in amino acids: CASSGTVGQPQHF. CDR3 in DNA: TGTGCCAGCAGTGGGACAGTGGGGCAGCCCCAGCATTTT.

This clone was recorded once. The CDR3 here is CASSHSRDSWSYGYTF. CDR3 sequence (DNA): TGCGCCAGCAGCCATTCCCGGGACAGCTGGTCCTATGGCTACACCTTC. The genes are TRBV4-3 and TRBJ1-2; 7 nucleotides line up with TRBD1. This CDR3 comprises 16 residues. CDR1 and CDR2 (germline): LGHNA, YSLEER. The trim removed 3 bases at V and 4 bases at J, leaving 11 bases unmatched.

The V gene is TRBV10-3, the J gene TRBJ2-7; 8 nucleotides align to TRBD2. CDR3 length equals 14 residues. In germline, CDR1 is ENHRY, CDR2 SYGVKD. V shed 8 bases and J 0 bases; nucleotides not matched to a gene: 6. The CDR3 DNA sequence: TGTGCCATCGGCTTGCGGGAGGTCTCCTACGAGCAGTACTTC. This sequence encodes CAIGLREVSYEQYF.

The rearrangement joins TRBV9 to TRBJ1-4, with D possibly matching TRBD1 (6 bases). This CDR3 contains 14 residues. Trimming pared 4 bases from V and 5 bases from J, leaving 12 bases between. Germline V gene data show CDR1 as SGDLS and CDR2 as YYNGEE. CDR3 amino acids: CASSSGTPNEKLFF. Written as DNA, the CDR3 is TGTGCCAGCAGCTCCGGGACACCCAATGAAAAACTGTTTTTT.

The chain carries TRBV5-1 and TRBJ2-7; D might be TRBD1 (6 bases). V was trimmed by 0 bases and J by 2 bases, leaving 24 bases between them. The germline gives CDR1 SGHRS, CDR2 YFSETQ. The CDR3 length is 19 residues. The CDR3 loop reads CASSLVSRDPTGPPYEQYF. CDR3 in DNA: TGCGCCAGCAGCTTGGTTAGTAGAGATCCGACAGGTCCCCCCTACGAGCAGTACTTC.

The chain combines TRBV18 with TRBJ2-1, with 8 bases aligning to TRBD2. V dropped 6 bases and J dropped 7; count of bases not matched to a gene: 8. Germline CDR1 and CDR2: KGHSH and LQKENI. The CDR3 has 14 amino acids. CDR3 DNA sequence: TGTGCCAGCTCCCCGCTGCGGGAGGTTAATGAGCAGTTCTTC. Translating it yields CASSPLREVNEQFF.

The chain carries TRBV5-1 and TRBJ1-6; D ambiguous. In germline, CDR1 is SGHRS, CDR2 YFSETQ. This CDR3 comprises 14 residues. The V gene lost 1 base and the J gene lost 6 bases, with 8 bases spanning the gap. As DNA, the CDR3 is TGCGCCAGCAGCTTGAGTGGTTTTAATTCACCCCTCCACTTT. It yields the protein CASSLSGFNSPLHF. Variable domain in full (rest from reference TRBV5-1 and TRBJ1-6): KAGVTQTPRYLIKTRGQQVTLSCSPISGHRSVSWYQQTPGQGLQFLFEYFSETQRNKGNFPGRFSGRQFSNSRSEMNVSTLELGDSALYLCASSLSGFNSPLHFGNGTRLTVT.

The chain has TRBV5-1 and TRBJ1-2; D is unclear. Germline CDR1 reads SGHRS; CDR2 reads YFSETQ. This CDR3 spans 15 amino acids. V was clipped by 4 bases and J by 2 bases, with 15 bases between them. The CDR3 DNA is TGCGCCAGCAGCGGACCCTCGACGGGGAACTATGGCTACACCTTC. It is translated as CASSGPSTGNYGYTF.

The chain uses TRBV2 and TRBJ1-5, with 7 nucleotides matching TRBD1. The CDR3 runs 15 residues. J lost 2 bases, V lost 1 base, and 2 bases had no gene match. Germline-derived CDR1 and CDR2 are SNHLY and FYNNEI. In nucleotides, the CDR3 is TGTGCCAGCAGTGAAGTCAGGGGGGGCAATCAGCCCCAGCATTTT. Protein sequence: CASSEVRGGNQPQHF.

This clone was recorded a few times. The rearrangement uses TRBV29-1 and TRBJ2-2, with unresolved D. Looked up from germline, CDR1 is SQVTM and CDR2 is ANQGSEA. Trimming cost V 6 bases and J 4 bases, with 9 bases left between them. The CDR3 is 12 residues long. The CDR3 loop is CSVTVSTGELFF. The CDR3 DNA is TGCAGCGTGACGGTGTCCACCGGGGAGCTGTTTTTT.

The V call is TRBV9, the J call TRBJ2-3, with 9 positions matching TRBD2. J lost 0 bases, V lost 4 bases, and 12 bases had no gene match. Germline loops: CDR1 SGDLS, CDR2 YYNGEE. This CDR3 has 18 residues. This CDR3 is CASSSSGGRPSSTDTQYF. In nucleotides, the CDR3 is TGTGCCAGCAGCTCCAGCGGGGGGAGACCATCTAGCACAGATACGCAGTATTTT.

Comments on this clone: At the DNA level, this CDR3 is encoded by other sequences in the same sample as well. The chain couples TRBV7-3 to TRBJ1-3; maybe TRBD1 (5 bases). CDR1 is SGHTA, CDR2 FQGTGA, per germline. The ends were cut back, 0 bases at V and 2 bases at J, with 5 bases in the middle. The CDR3 totals 14 residues. CDR3 in amino acids: CASSLTGAGNTIYF. Written as DNA, the CDR3 is TGTGCCAGCAGCTTAACAGGGGCTGGAAACACCATATATTTT.

This chain connects TRBV23-1 to TRBJ1-5; D perhaps matches TRBD1 (5 bases). TRBV23-1 has ORF status, its function being uncertain. The CDR3 covers 16 residues. The V end was cut by 6 bases, the J end by 1 base, with 16 bases between. As DNA, the CDR3 is TGCGCCAGCAGACCAATTCAGGGATGGAGCAATCAGCCCCAGCATTTT. Protein sequence: CASRPIQGWSNQPQHF.

The chain has TRBV5-1 and TRBJ1-1; TRBD1 agrees at 12 bases. The ends lost 2 bases at V and 4 bases at J; junction bases unmatched: 12. Germline CDR1 SGHRS, CDR2 YFSETQ. This CDR3 spans 18 amino acids. CDR3 amino acids: CASSFSPGQGALGTEAFF. The CDR3 bases are TGCGCCAGCAGCTTTTCTCCGGGACAGGGGGCCTTGGGCACTGAAGCTTTCTTT.

V gene TRBV29-1 combines with J gene TRBJ1-2; 7 bases match TRBD1. After removal of 7 bases from V and 0 bases from J, the junction contained 5 bases not matched to a gene. In germline, CDR1 is SQVTM, CDR2 ANQGSEA. The CDR3 spans 13 residues. The CDR3 here is CSANRGANYGYTF. The CDR3 DNA reads as TGCAGCGCCAACAGGGGTGCTAACTATGGCTACACCTTC. The full variable domain, rest sourced from reference TRBV29-1 and TRBJ1-2, is SAVISQKPSRDICQRGTSLTIQCQVDSQVTMMFWYRQQPGQSLTLIATANQGSEATYESGFVIDKFPISRPNLTFSTLTVSNMSPEDSSIYLCSANRGANYGYTFGSGTRLTVV.

This chain joins TRBV5-8 and TRBJ2-5, with 10 nucleotides matching TRBD2. Losses at the gene ends were 1 base for V and 1 base for J; bases not matched to a gene: 4. The CDR3 sequence is 16 residues long. Germline V gene lookup returns CDR1 SGHTS and CDR2 YDEGEE. This CDR3 is CASSLNKRGGQETQYF. CDR3 nucleotides: TGTGCCAGCAGCTTGAACAAGCGGGGGGGCCAAGAGACCCAGTACTTC.